These T cell receptor beta chains were read from a single sample in a study of blood T cell repertoires in COVID-19. Method: immunoSEQ multiplex PCR; TCRdb's copy keeps in-frame clones and lacks some. The sample lists about 360,000 clones, approximately 85% occurring once. The material sequenced was PBMCs or T cells enriched from blood (not recorded which). These receptors were taken from a woman aged 35 to 49 with acute COVID-19. Both conserved end residues are trimmed from each CDR3. Fields, in order: V gene, J gene, CDR3 protein.

V: TRBV10-3; J: TRBJ2-5; CDR3: AIPGILGTGNFKETQY
V: TRBV6-5; J: TRBJ2-5; CDR3: ASSPGVGGTQY
V: TRBV7-9; J: TRBJ1-3; CDR3: ASSLGGAGNTIY
V: TRBV3-1/TRBV3-2; J: TRBJ2-3; CDR3: ASSQGNSGGSY
V: TRBV5-4; J: TRBJ2-1; CDR3: ASSPFSGGGSNEQF
V: TRBV25-1; J: TRBJ2-5; CDR3: ANLFASGGAFRETQY
V: TRBV7-9; J: TRBJ2-7; CDR3: ASSLVRSYEQY
V: TRBV5-6; J: TRBJ1-1; CDR3: ASSLAGRPNTEAF
V: TRBV5-5; J: TRBJ1-2; CDR3: ASSLDRTALYGYT
V: TRBV6-5; J: TRBJ1-5; CDR3: ASSPLFSGNQPQH
V: TRBV30; J: TRBJ2-5; CDR3: AWSWLALETQY
V: TRBV19; J: TRBJ1-3; CDR3: ASSLRTPGNGNTIY
V: TRBV25-1; J: TRBJ2-5; CDR3: ASSEPGGGQETQY
V: TRBV11-2; J: TRBJ1-2; CDR3: ASSLVAAGLYGYT
V: TRBV19; J: TRBJ1-2; CDR3: ASSIIRRYGYT
V: TRBV5-4; J: TRBJ1-1; CDR3: ASSLGGGQNTEAF
V: TRBV7-6; J: TRBJ2-3; CDR3: ASSYNGQGVFTDTQY
V: TRBV18; J: TRBJ1-1; CDR3: ASSQGGETEAF
V: TRBV7-8; J: TRBJ1-1; CDR3: ASSSGQIMNTEAF
V: TRBV7-2; J: TRBJ1-2; CDR3: ASFRSSNHRGGYT
V: TRBV2; J: TRBJ2-1; CDR3: ASSFTGGNEQF
V: TRBV4-1; J: TRBJ1-2; CDR3: ASSQSQGSDGYT
V: TRBV14; J: TRBJ2-5; CDR3: ASSLGLATQY
V: TRBV29-1; J: TRBJ1-1; CDR3: SVDAGFPWNTEAF
V: TRBV30; J: TRBJ1-4; CDR3: AVDPGQINEKLF
V: TRBV5-4; J: TRBJ2-1; CDR3: ASSSTGVNEQF
V: TRBV2; J: TRBJ2-3; CDR3: ASSDPTGLIGDTQY
V: TRBV30; J: TRBJ1-4; CDR3: AWSAGNEKLF
V: TRBV4-1; J: TRBJ2-7; CDR3: ASSQMGLAGGADEQY
V: TRBV7-9; J: TRBJ2-5; CDR3: ASSLPSGGQETQY
V: TRBV6-1; J: TRBJ2-1; CDR3: ASSESYEQF
V: TRBV12-5; J: TRBJ2-1; CDR3: ASGLGLAVQTPQF
V: TRBV2; J: TRBJ2-2; CDR3: ASRPRGDTGELF
V: TRBV5-1; J: TRBJ2-6; CDR3: ASSLLAGHSGANVLT
V: TRBV3-1/TRBV3-2; J: TRBJ1-2; CDR3: ASSPHSYGYT
V: TRBV3-1/TRBV3-2; J: TRBJ1-4; CDR3: ASSLRGKLF
V: TRBV15; J: TRBJ2-7; CDR3: ATSRDYSYEQY
V: TRBV6-5; J: TRBJ1-6; CDR3: ASRRDRFSPLH
V: TRBV5-4; J: TRBJ2-7; CDR3: ASSFGTSMGQY
V: TRBV2; J: TRBJ2-7; CDR3: ASTADAGAHEQY
V: TRBV5-1; J: TRBJ1-1; CDR3: ASSRTGNTEAF
V: TRBV23-1; J: TRBJ2-1; CDR3: ASSRREAELNHNEQF
V: TRBV7-9; J: TRBJ1-1; CDR3: ASSSDRGEAF